These 29 T cell receptor beta chains originate from one sample sequenced in a study of Ad26.COV2.S vaccination and SARS-CoV-2 variants. As to treatment: about 20 received Ad26.COV2.S at low or high dose, single or two shots; about 5 received placebo; per-sample allocation not given. All samples were drawn on day 63, counting from the first vaccine or placebo injection. Libraries were prepared by immunoSEQ multiplex PCR; TCRdb keeps only in-frame clonotypes and omits some of them. This table holds around 450,000 clones, about 88% found once. Source: peripheral blood, taken in a trial of Ad26.COV2.S vaccine versus placebo. The receptors originated from a person between 18 and 60 years old who received the Ad26.COV2.S COVID-19 vaccine or a placebo.

CDR3 in amino acids: CASSELGGGGYTF. Here the CDR3 DNA reads TGTGCCAGCAGTGAATTGGGGGGAGGTGGCTACACCTTC. The chain is built from TRBV2 and TRBJ1-2; possible D gene TRBD1, 5 bases. The CDR3 runs 13 residues. Germline loops: CDR1 SNHLY, CDR2 FYNNEI. Trimming stripped 2 bases from V and 7 bases from J, with 11 bases between.

The chain employs TRBV20-1 and TRBJ1-1; D may be TRBD1 (5 bases). Trimming removed 3 bases at V and 7 bases at J, with 18 bases between. The CDR3 is 14 amino acids. The germline gives CDR1 DFQATT, CDR2 SNEGSKA (reference sequence). CDR3 sequence reads: CSASASGGADEAFF. The CDR3 nucleotides are TGCAGTGCTAGTGCTAGCGGCGGGGCAGATGAAGCTTTCTTT.

The gene calls are TRBV7-2 and TRBJ2-3; 12 bases are shared with TRBD2. After removal of 10 bases from V and 4 bases from J, the junction contained 9 bases not matched to a gene. The germline gives CDR1 SGHTA, CDR2 FQGNSA. CDR3 size: 15 residues. The CDR3 DNA sequence: TGTGCCATCGAACTAGCGGGAGGAGGCGCAGATACGCAGTATTTT. This sequence encodes CAIELAGGGADTQYF. Variable domain in full (rest from reference TRBV7-2 and TRBJ2-3): GAGVSQSPSNKVTEKGKDVELRCDPISGHTALYWYRQSLGQGLEFLIYFQGNSAPDKSGLPSDRFSAERTGGSVSTLTIQRTQQEDSAVYLCAIELAGGGADTQYFGPGTRLTVL.

This chain connects TRBV10-3 to TRBJ2-1, with D perhaps being TRBD1 or TRBD2 (5 bases each). Trimming left V 0 bases short and J 4 bases short, with 10 bases between. The CDR3 totals 15 residues. Per germline, CDR1 ENHRY and CDR2 SYGVKD. The CDR3 is CAISESGVGYNEQFF. Here the CDR3 DNA reads TGTGCCATCAGTGAGTCGGGGGTTGGGTACAATGAGCAGTTCTTC.

The V and J genes are TRBV5-1 and TRBJ2-2; no reliable D call. This CDR3 is built from 15 residues. Trimming cost V 4 bases and J 1 base, with 11 bases left between them. Germline lookup yields CDR1 SGHRS and CDR2 YFSETQ. The CDR3 here is CASSGFRRNTGELFF. CDR3 bases: TGCGCCAGCAGCGGGTTCAGACGGAACACCGGGGAGCTGTTTTTT.

The chain joins TRBV4-2 to TRBJ2-7; 9 nucleotides align to TRBD1. The germline CDR1 and CDR2 sequences are LGHNA and YNFKEQ. Trimming at V came to 1 base and at J to 0 bases, leaving 7 bases not matched to a gene. This CDR3 comprises 17 residues. The CDR3: CASSQVEGQGSSYEQYF. The CDR3 coding sequence is TGTGCCAGCAGCCAAGTAGAGGGACAGGGATCCTCCTACGAGCAGTACTTC.

V is TRBV6-6 and J is TRBJ1-6; D possibly corresponds to TRBD1 (5 bases). The germline V gene encodes CDR1 MNHNY and CDR2 SVGAGI (reference sequence). The CDR3 covers 15 residues. The germline V and J ends were trimmed by 8 bases and 9 bases, with 20 bases remaining between them. This chain's CDR3 is CASFGWAPGSSPLHF. As DNA, the CDR3 is TGTGCCAGCTTCGGCTGGGCCCCAGGGAGTTCACCCCTCCACTTT.

The chain uses TRBV27 and TRBJ1-5; 8 nucleotides agree with TRBD1. The CDR3 covers 14 residues. V lost 5 bases, J lost 6 bases, and 6 bases stayed unmatched. The germline V gene has CDR1 MNHEY and CDR2 SMNVEV (reference sequence). The DNA for the CDR3 is TGTGCCAGCAGTCCCCAGGGGGCAGGTCAGCCCCAGCATTTT. Protein sequence: CASSPQGAGQPQHF.

This chain uses TRBV10-3 with TRBJ2-5; the D gene is possibly TRBD2 (6 bases). The CDR3 has 14 amino acids. Germline V gives CDR1 ENHRY, CDR2 SYGVKD. V lost 0 bases and J 3 bases, leaving 8 bases between the germline ends. Written as DNA, the CDR3 is TGTGCCATCAGTGAGTCGGGAGGCGAAGAGACCCAGTACTTC. The encoded protein is CAISESGGEETQYF.

The genes are TRBV11-3 and TRBJ2-1; D is possibly TRBD2 (6 bases). Germline V gene data show CDR1 as SGHNT and CDR2 as YENEEA. V was clipped by 4 bases and J by 9 bases, with 13 bases between them. The CDR3 runs to 13 residues. The CDR3: CASSSAGKGEQFF. The DNA for the CDR3 is TGTGCCAGCAGCTCGGCGGGGAAGGGTGAGCAGTTCTTC.

The V call is TRBV6-6, the J call TRBJ2-2; D is unresolved. Deletions cut 8 bases from V and 0 bases from J, with 10 bases between. The CDR3 covers 14 residues. Per the germline V gene, CDR1 is MNHNY and CDR2 is SVGAGI (reference sequence). In DNA form, the CDR3 reads TGTGCCAGCCTCGGACCTACGAACACCGGGGAGCTGTTTTTT. This translates into CASLGPTNTGELFF.

The genes are TRBV5-1 and TRBJ2-3; 8 nucleotides match TRBD2. This CDR3 has 16 amino acids. Germline loops: CDR1 SGHRS, CDR2 YFSETQ. The ends lost 0 bases at V and 2 bases at J; junction bases unmatched: 5. The CDR3 is CASSLGAGGSTDTQYF. For the CDR3, the DNA is TGCGCCAGCAGCTTGGGCGCGGGAGGCTCCACAGATACGCAGTATTTT.

The chain is built from TRBV13 and TRBJ2-3, with TRBD2 matching over 9 bases. V shed 1 base, J shed 6 bases, and the junction held 5 bases outside the gene matches. The length of the CDR3 is 15 residues. Germline V gene data show CDR1 as PRHDT and CDR2 as FYEKMQ (reference sequence). For the CDR3, the DNA is TGTGCCAGCAGCTTAGCTAGCGGGGTTTCGGATACGCAGTATTTT. Its protein is CASSLASGVSDTQYF. The variable domain in full, completed from reference TRBV13 and TRBJ2-3, reads AAGVIQSPRHLIKEKRETATLKCYPIPRHDTVYWYQQGPGQDPQFLISFYEKMQSDKGSIPDRFSAQQFSDYHSELNMSSLELGDSALYFCASSLASGVSDTQYFGPGTRLTVL.

The chain links TRBV5-5 to TRBJ1-2; D is unresolved. The CDR3 is made up of 13 amino acids. Trimming removed 2 bases at V and 3 bases at J, with 8 bases between. Germline V gene lookup returns CDR1 SGHKS and CDR2 YYEKEE (reference sequence). As DNA, the CDR3 is TGTGCCAGCAGCTTACGTTTAGACTATGGCTACACCTTC. Amino acid sequence: CASSLRLDYGYTF.

This sequence joins TRBV18 and TRBJ1-4, with D uncertain. Germline CDR1 is KGHSH and CDR2 is LQKENI. The CDR3 runs 13 residues. V was shortened by 3 bases and J by 5 bases, with 7 bases between the two germline ends. The CDR3 sequence: CASSPWRNEKLFF. The CDR3 region has the DNA TGTGCCAGCTCACCTTGGAGGAATGAAAAACTGTTTTTT.

This rearrangement joins TRBV24-1 to TRBJ2-3; the match to TRBD1 covers 7 bases. This CDR3 is 15 amino acids long. Germline CDR1 KGHDR, CDR2 SFDVKD. V dropped 6 bases and J dropped 2; count of bases not matched to a gene: 7. The chain's CDR3 is CATSLVQGNTDTQYF. The DNA of the CDR3 is TGTGCCACCAGTTTAGTACAGGGGAACACAGATACGCAGTATTTT.

V usage is TRBV28 and J usage is TRBJ1-2; D remains unclear. Germline values: CDR1 MDHEN, CDR2 SYDVKM. Trimming took off 8 bases at V and 0 bases at J, with 4 bases between the two ends. CDR3 length equals 11 residues. The CDR3 region has the DNA TGTGCCAGCGTAGCTAACTATGGCTACACCTTC. Amino acids: CASVANYGYTF.

The chain joins TRBV5-1 to TRBJ1-2, with D possibly matching TRBD1 (6 bases). V lost 1 base and J lost 4, with 11 bases in between. The CDR3 has 14 amino acids. Germline lookup yields CDR1 SGHRS and CDR2 YFSETQ. CDR3 residues: CASSLTGYFYGYTF. The CDR3 nucleotides read TGCGCCAGCAGCTTGACAGGGTACTTCTATGGCTACACCTTC. The full variable domain, in which reference TRBV5-1 and TRBJ1-2 provide the parts outside the CDR3, is KAGVTQTPRYLIKTRGQQVTLSCSPISGHRSVSWYQQTPGQGLQFLFEYFSETQRNKGNFPGRFSGRQFSNSRSEMNVSTLELGDSALYLCASSLTGYFYGYTFGSGTRLTVV.

There are a few counts of this clone. The rearrangement uses TRBV2 and TRBJ2-7; D uncertain. CDR1 is SNHLY, CDR2 FYNNEI, per germline. The CDR3 length is 12 residues. The V end lost 7 bases, the J end lost 0 bases, and 7 bases lay between the germline ends. For the CDR3, the DNA is TGTGCCAGCACTCCTAGCTCCTACGAGCAGTACTTC. This translates into CASTPSSYEQYF.

This chain joins TRBV19 and TRBJ1-5; 7 bases map to TRBD1. Germline CDR1 LNHDA, CDR2 SQIVND (reference sequence). The CDR3 totals 16 residues. J lost 4 bases, V lost 4 bases, and 10 bases had no gene match. CDR3 DNA sequence: TGTGCCAGTAGTAGACTACAGGGGTCAGGAAATCAGCCCCAGCATTTT. Amino acid sequence: CASSRLQGSGNQPQHF.

The chain joins TRBV24-1 to TRBJ1-1; D unclear. CDR3 length: 12 residues. The germline CDR1 and CDR2 sequences are KGHDR and SFDVKD. The V and J ends lost 0 bases and 2 bases respectively, with 0 bases between them. CDR3 bases: TGTGCCACCAGTGATTTGAACACTGAAGCTTTCTTT. Protein: CATSDLNTEAFF.

This sequence joins TRBV7-9 and TRBJ2-3, with unresolved D. There are 15 residues in the CDR3. Germline CDR1 SEHNR, CDR2 FQNEAQ (reference sequence). Trimming shortened V by 0 bases and J by 2 bases, and 9 bases separated the two germline ends. The CDR3 bases are TGTGCCAGCAGCTTAGCGGGGTGGGCCACAGATACGCAGTATTTT. Its protein is CASSLAGWATDTQYF.

The chain uses TRBV28 and TRBJ2-6; a possible D gene is TRBD2 (7 bases). Germline V CDR1 and CDR2: MDHEN, SYDVKM. V gave up 7 bases and J gave up 2 bases, with 12 bases separating them. The CDR3 length is 15 residues. CDR3 amino acids: CASIPGGPGANVLTF. DNA for the CDR3: TGTGCCAGCATCCCCGGGGGGCCTGGGGCCAACGTCCTGACTTTC.

The CDR3 protein is CASRGDSNEKLFF. CDR3 DNA: TGTGCCAGCAGAGGGGACTCGAATGAAAAACTGTTTTTT. V and J are TRBV28 and TRBJ1-4; TRBD1 is a possible D gene (5 bases). The CDR3 totals 13 residues. V gave up 6 bases and J gave up 5 bases, with 10 bases separating them. Germline values: CDR1 MDHEN, CDR2 SYDVKM.

This chain uses TRBV15 with TRBJ1-4; maybe TRBD1 (5 bases). V lost 1 base and J 10 bases, leaving 7 bases between the germline ends. The CDR3 has 12 residues. The germline CDR1 and CDR2 sequences are LNHNV and YYDKDF (reference sequence). The DNA of the CDR3 is TGTGCCACCAGCAGAGTCGGGGGAAAACTGTTTTTT. This encodes CATSRVGGKLFF.

The rearrangement uses TRBV10-3 and TRBJ2-3; 7 bases are shared with TRBD2. V lost 10 bases and J lost 5; bases outside the gene matches: 9. CDR1 and CDR2 (germline): ENHRY, SYGVKD. This CDR3 comprises 13 residues. The CDR3 coding sequence is TGTGCCACCCGGGAGGCCCCGGGAGATACGCAGTATTTT. Translating gives CATREAPGDTQYF.

This chain links TRBV28 with TRBJ2-1; 13 bases line up with TRBD2. Germline V lookup: CDR1 MDHEN, CDR2 SYDVKM. V shed 3 bases and J 12 bases; nucleotides not matched to a gene: 8. The CDR3 has 15 amino acids. DNA of the CDR3: TGTGCCAGCAGTTTGGGGACTAGCGGGGTGGATCGGCAGTTCTTC. This sequence encodes CASSLGTSGVDRQFF.

The chain carries TRBV6-6 and TRBJ2-7, with D tentatively TRBD1 (5 bases). The germline V gene encodes CDR1 MNHNY and CDR2 SVGAGI (reference sequence). The CDR3 sequence is 13 residues long. The V and J ends lost 4 bases and 2 bases respectively, with 9 bases between them. The CDR3 protein is CASSSGLTYEQYV. The CDR3, as DNA: TGTGCCAGCAGTTCAGGGTTGACCTACGAGCAGTACGTC.

This clone appeared a single time. The rearrangement links TRBV18 to TRBJ1-3; possible D gene TRBD1, 5 bases. CDR1 is KGHSH, CDR2 LQKENI, per germline. Trimming stripped 3 bases from V and 2 bases from J, with 8 bases between. CDR3 length equals 14 residues. The CDR3 reads CASSPGRAGNTIYF. The CDR3 DNA reads TGTGCCAGCTCACCGGGCAGGGCTGGAAACACCATATATTTT. Looking up the rest from reference TRBV18 and TRBJ1-3 gives the full variable domain: NAGVMQNPRHLVRRRGQEARLRCSPMKGHSHVYWYRQLPEEGLKFMVYLQKENIIDESGMPKERFSAEFPKEGPSILRIQQVVRGDSAAYFCASSPGRAGNTIYFGEGSWLTVV.